This T cell receptor beta chain derives from a study of blood T cell repertoires in COVID-19. Across the whole study: Whether acute or convalescent, the COVID-19 samples came from the United States, Italy and Spain. T cells, B-cell-depleted T cells, or PBMCs provided the cDNA or gDNA that served as material.

V was pared by 4 bases and J by 7 bases, with 5 bases of the junction left unmatched. The CDR3 length is 14 residues. Germline assignment: CDR1 LGHDT and CDR2 YNNKEL (reference sequence). Exposed participants came across a COVID-19 case within 2 weeks before study entry. Original processing methods: Estimation of nucleated cell counts was performed using reference gene primer amplification. TCRdb's copy holds only in-frame clones and misses some; the assay was immunoSEQ multiplex PCR. V, J and clone size reflect that table, while D and trimming were determined from the DNA. The table lists 330,000 or so clones, more than 70% of them singletons.

Sequenced sample: PBMCs or T cells enriched from blood (not recorded which). The J gene is TRBJ1-5, the V gene TRBV3-1 (or the pseudogene TRBV3-2); the match to TRBD1 covers 9 bases. This sequence was found in a woman in her thirties who had been exposed to COVID-19. The CDR3 spells CASSPRTGEQPQHF. The DNA for the CDR3 is TGTGCCAGCAGCCCGAGGACAGGGGAACAGCCCCAGCATTTT.